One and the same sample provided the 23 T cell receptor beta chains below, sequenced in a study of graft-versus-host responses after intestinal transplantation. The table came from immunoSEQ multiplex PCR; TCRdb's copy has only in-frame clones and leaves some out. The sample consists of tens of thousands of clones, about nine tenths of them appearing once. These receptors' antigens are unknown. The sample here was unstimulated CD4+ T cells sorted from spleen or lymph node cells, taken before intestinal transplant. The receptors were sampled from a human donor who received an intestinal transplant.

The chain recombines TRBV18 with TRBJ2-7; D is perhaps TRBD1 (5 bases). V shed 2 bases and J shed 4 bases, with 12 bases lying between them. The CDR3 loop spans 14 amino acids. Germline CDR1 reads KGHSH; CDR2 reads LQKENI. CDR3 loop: CASSPVTADYEQYF. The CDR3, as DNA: TGTGCCAGCTCACCAGTGACAGCCGATTACGAGCAGTACTTC.

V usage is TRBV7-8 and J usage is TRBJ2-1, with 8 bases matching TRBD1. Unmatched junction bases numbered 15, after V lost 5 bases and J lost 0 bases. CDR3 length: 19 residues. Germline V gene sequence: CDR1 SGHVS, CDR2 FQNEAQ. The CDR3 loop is CASSLRLDRVRSSYNEQFF. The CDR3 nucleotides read TGTGCCAGCAGCCTCAGGCTGGACAGGGTAAGAAGCTCCTACAATGAGCAGTTCTTC.

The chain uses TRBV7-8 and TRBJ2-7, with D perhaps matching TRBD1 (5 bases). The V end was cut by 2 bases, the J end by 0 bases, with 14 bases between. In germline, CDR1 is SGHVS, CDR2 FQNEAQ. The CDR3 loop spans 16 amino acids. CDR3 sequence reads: CASSLFGAESSYEQYF. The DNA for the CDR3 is TGTGCCAGCAGCTTATTTGGGGCAGAGAGCTCCTACGAGCAGTACTTC.

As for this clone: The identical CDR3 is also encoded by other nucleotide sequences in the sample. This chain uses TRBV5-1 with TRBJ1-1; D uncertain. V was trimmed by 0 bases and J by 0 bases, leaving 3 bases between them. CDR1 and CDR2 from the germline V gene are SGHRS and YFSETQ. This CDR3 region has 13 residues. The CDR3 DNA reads TGCGCCAGCAGCTTGGCCTTGAACACTGAAGCTTTCTTT. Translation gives CASSLALNTEAFF. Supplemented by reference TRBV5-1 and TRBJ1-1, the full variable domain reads KAGVTQTPRYLIKTRGQQVTLSCSPISGHRSVSWYQQTPGQGLQFLFEYFSETQRNKGNFPGRFSGRQFSNSRSEMNVSTLELGDSALYLCASSLALNTEAFFGQGTRLTVV.

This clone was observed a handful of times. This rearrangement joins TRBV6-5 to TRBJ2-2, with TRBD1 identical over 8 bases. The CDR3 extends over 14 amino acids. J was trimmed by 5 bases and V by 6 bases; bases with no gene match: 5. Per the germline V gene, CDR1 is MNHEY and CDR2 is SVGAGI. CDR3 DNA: TGTGCCAGCAGATGGGACAGGATGACCGGGGAGCTGTTTTTT. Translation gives CASRWDRMTGELFF.

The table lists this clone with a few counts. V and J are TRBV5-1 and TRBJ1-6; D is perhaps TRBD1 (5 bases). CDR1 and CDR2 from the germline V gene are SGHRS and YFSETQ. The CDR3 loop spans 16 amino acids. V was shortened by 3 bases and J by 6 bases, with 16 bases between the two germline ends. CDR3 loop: CASSSTGTWGNSPLHF. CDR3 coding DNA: TGCGCCAGCAGCTCAACCGGGACTTGGGGTAATTCACCCCTCCACTTT.

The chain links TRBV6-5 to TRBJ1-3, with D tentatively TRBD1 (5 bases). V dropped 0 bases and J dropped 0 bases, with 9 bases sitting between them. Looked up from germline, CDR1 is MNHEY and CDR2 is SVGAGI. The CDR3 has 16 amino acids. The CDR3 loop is CASSYSGTASGNTIYF. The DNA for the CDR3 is TGTGCCAGCAGTTACTCAGGGACTGCCTCTGGAAACACCATATATTTT.

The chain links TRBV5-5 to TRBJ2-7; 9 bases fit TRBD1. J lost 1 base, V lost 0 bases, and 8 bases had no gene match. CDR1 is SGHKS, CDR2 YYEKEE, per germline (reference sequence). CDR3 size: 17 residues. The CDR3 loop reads CASSLAGGGQGSYEQYF. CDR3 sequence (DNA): TGTGCCAGCAGCTTGGCCGGTGGGGGACAGGGTTCCTACGAGCAGTACTTC. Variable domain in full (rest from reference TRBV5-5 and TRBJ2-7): DAGVTQSPTHLIKTRGQQVTLRCSPISGHKSVSWYQQVLGQGPQFIFQYYEKEERGRGNFPDRFSARQFPNYSSELNVNALLLGDSALYLCASSLAGGGQGSYEQYFGPGTRLTVT.

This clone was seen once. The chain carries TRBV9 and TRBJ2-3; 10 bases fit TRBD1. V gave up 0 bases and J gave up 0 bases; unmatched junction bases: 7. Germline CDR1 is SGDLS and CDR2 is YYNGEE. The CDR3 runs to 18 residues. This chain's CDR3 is CASSVADRGFGSTDTQYF. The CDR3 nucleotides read TGTGCCAGCAGCGTAGCGGACAGGGGGTTTGGTAGCACAGATACGCAGTATTTT.

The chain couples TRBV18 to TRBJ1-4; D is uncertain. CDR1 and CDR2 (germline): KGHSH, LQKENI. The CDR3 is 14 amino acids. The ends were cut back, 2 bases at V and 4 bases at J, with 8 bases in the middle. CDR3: CASSPEQFNEKLFF. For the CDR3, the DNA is TGTGCCAGCTCACCAGAACAATTTAATGAAAAACTGTTTTTT.

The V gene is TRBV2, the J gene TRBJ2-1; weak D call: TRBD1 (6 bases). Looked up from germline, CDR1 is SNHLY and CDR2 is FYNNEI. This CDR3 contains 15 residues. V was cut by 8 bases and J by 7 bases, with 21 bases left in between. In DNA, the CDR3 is TGTGCCAGCGGCCCCCTCCGGGCAGGGGATAATGAGCAGTTCTTC. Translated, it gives CASGPLRAGDNEQFF.

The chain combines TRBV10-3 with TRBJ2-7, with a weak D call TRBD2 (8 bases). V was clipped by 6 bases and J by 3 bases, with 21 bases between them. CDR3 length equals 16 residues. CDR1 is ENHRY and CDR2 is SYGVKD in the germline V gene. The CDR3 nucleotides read TGTGCCATCAGGGGGGAGCGGGGGACAGCGTACTACGAGCAGTACTTC. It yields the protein CAIRGERGTAYYEQYF.

CDR3 bases: TGTGCCAGCAGTGAAGCACGACAGCTCCTCTCTGGAAACACCATATATTTT. Translated: CASSEARQLLSGNTIYF. The chain has TRBV6-1 and TRBJ1-3, with D maybe TRBD1 (5 bases). This CDR3 comprises 17 residues. V was trimmed by 0 bases and J by 0 bases, leaving 12 bases between them. Germline assignment: CDR1 MNHNS and CDR2 SASEGT.

Here the CDR3 reads CASTAGTFTPLHF. The CDR3 DNA reads TGTGCCAGCACCGCCGGGACATTTACACCCCTCCACTTT. V usage is TRBV9 and J usage is TRBJ1-6; D might be TRBD1 (6 bases). CDR3 length equals 13 residues. The germline gives CDR1 SGDLS, CDR2 YYNGEE. V lost 6 bases to trimming and J lost 11 bases, with 15 bases between them.

The CDR3, as DNA: TGTGCCAGCAGTCACCGGGGAGGGGTCTATGGCTACACCTTC. This translates into CASSHRGGVYGYTF. The V and J genes are TRBV25-1 and TRBJ1-2; TRBD1 is a possible D gene (5 bases). This CDR3 region has 14 residues. V was pared by 5 bases and J by 4 bases, with 14 bases between. From germline, CDR1 is MGHDK and CDR2 SYGVNS.

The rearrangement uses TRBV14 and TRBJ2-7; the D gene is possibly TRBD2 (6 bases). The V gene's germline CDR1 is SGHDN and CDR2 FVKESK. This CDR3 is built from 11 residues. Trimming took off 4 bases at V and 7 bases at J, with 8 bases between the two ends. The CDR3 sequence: CASSPRGEQYF. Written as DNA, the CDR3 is TGTGCCAGCAGCCCTCGGGGGGAGCAGTACTTC.

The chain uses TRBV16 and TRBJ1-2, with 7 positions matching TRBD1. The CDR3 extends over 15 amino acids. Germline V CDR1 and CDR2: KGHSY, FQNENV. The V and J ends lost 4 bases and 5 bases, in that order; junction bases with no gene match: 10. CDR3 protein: CASSPRQGDTYGYTF. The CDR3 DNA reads TGTGCCAGCAGCCCCCGACAGGGAGATACTTATGGCTACACCTTC.

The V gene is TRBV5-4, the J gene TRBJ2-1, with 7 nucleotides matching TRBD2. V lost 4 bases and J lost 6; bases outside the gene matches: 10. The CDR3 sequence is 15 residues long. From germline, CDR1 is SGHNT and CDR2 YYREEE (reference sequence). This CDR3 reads CASSRSGVLTNEQFF. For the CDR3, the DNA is TGTGCCAGCAGCCGCAGCGGGGTGTTAACCAATGAGCAGTTCTTC.

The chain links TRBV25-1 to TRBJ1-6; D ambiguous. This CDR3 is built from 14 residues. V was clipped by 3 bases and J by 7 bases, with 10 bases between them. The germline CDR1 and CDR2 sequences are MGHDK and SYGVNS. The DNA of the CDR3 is TGTGCCAGCAGTGATCCGGGAACAAATTCACCCCTCCACTTT. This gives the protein CASSDPGTNSPLHF.

The CDR3: CASSLRAGGTEAFF. As DNA, the CDR3 is TGCGCCAGCAGCTTGAGGGCGGGTGGGACTGAAGCTTTCTTT. The chain has TRBV5-1 and TRBJ1-1; the D is unclear. Germline CDR1 reads SGHRS; CDR2 reads YFSETQ. CDR3 size: 14 residues. Deletions cut 1 base from V and 5 bases from J, with 12 bases between.

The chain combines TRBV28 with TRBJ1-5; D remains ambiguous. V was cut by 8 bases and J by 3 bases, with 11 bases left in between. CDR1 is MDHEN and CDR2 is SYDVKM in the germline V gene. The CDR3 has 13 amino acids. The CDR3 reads CASFDSNNQPQHF. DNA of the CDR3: TGTGCCAGCTTCGACTCAAACAATCAGCCCCAGCATTTT.

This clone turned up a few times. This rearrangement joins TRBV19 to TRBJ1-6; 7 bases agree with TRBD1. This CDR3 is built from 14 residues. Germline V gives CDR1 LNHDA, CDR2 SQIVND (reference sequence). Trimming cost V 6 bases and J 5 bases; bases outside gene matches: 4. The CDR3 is CASSKGQDNSPLHF. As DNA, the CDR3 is TGTGCCAGTAGCAAAGGACAGGATAATTCACCCCTCCACTTT.

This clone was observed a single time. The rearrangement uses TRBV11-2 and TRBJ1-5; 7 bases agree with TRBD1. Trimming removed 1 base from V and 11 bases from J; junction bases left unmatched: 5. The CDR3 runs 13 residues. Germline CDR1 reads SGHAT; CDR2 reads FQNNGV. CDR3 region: CASSLGGGTAQHF. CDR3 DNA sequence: TGTGCCAGCAGCTTAGGGGGCGGGACAGCCCAGCATTTT. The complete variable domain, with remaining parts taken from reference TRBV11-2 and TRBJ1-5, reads EAGVAQSPRYKIIEKRQSVAFWCNPISGHATLYWYQQILGQGPKLLIQFQNNGVVDDSQLPKDRFSAERLKGVDSTLKIQPAKLEDSAVYLCASSLGGGTAQHFGDGTRLSIL.